One and the same sample provided the 19 T cell receptor beta chains below, sequenced in a study of neurological immune-mediated disorders (dated by TCRdb to the late 2010s). Library construction relied on 5' RACE. The sequencer listed for this sample is Illumina HiSeq 2500. Starting from the raw public reads, TCRdb applied fastp trimming at Q25, assembled clones with MiXCR and retained in-frame beta chains. Each CDR3 protein gets just one entry, which takes the most common genes and DNA from the rows behind it. Counted in this sample were approximately 48,000 distinct CDR3 sequences; around 16% of them appeared once. The ten largest clones represent about 4.7% of the sample. Material: PBMCs. Receptors were obtained from a man aged 55 to 70 in good health.

This clonotype came up many times. This rearrangement joins TRBV7-2 to TRBJ2-1; possibly TRBD1 for D (6 bases). Germline assignment: CDR1 SGHTA and CDR2 FQGNSA. CDR3 length equals 15 residues. V was trimmed by 4 bases and J by 9 bases, leaving 19 bases between them. DNA of the CDR3: TGTGCCAGCAGCTCCTGGGAAAGGGGGAATAGTGAGCAGTTCTTC. Its translation: CASSSWERGNSEQFF.

Many counts were recorded for this clonotype. The chain uses TRBV7-2 and TRBJ2-1; 10 bases map to TRBD2. The CDR3 runs 17 residues. Per germline, CDR1 SGHTA and CDR2 FQGNSA. J was trimmed by 0 bases and V by 3 bases; bases with no gene match: 5. CDR3 amino acids: CASSFRASGSSYNEQFF. In DNA, the CDR3 is TGTGCCAGCAGCTTTAGGGCTAGCGGGAGCTCCTACAATGAGCAGTTCTTC.

This clonotype has ten or more counts. The chain carries TRBV12-3 or TRBV12-4 and TRBJ2-5; D remains unclear. V lost 2 bases to trimming and J lost 1 base, with 8 bases between them. The CDR3 is 14 residues long. The CDR3 loop is CASSLRVLQETQYF. CDR3 sequence (DNA): TGTGCCAGCAGTTTACGGGTCCTCCAAGAGACCCAGTACTTC.

The chain combines TRBV12-3 or TRBV12-4 with TRBJ2-3; possibly TRBD2 for D (6 bases). This CDR3 spans 16 amino acids. Trimming removed 3 bases from V and 0 bases from J, with 13 bases in between. CDR3 region: CASSLGRGTSTDTQYF. The CDR3 DNA reads as TGTGCCAGCAGTTTGGGGCGGGGAACTAGCACAGATACGCAGTATTTT.

This clonotype was detected ten times or more. The CDR3 nucleotides are TGCGCCAGCAGCTCTATACGGGACACAATATACGAGCAGTACTTC. It codes for CASSSIRDTIYEQYF. The chain joins TRBV5-1 to TRBJ2-7; D is possibly TRBD1 (6 bases). V was clipped by 3 bases and J by 4 bases, with 17 bases between them. Germline V gene lookup returns CDR1 SGHRS and CDR2 YFSETQ. The CDR3 has 15 amino acids.

This clonotype was counted ten times or more. The chain employs TRBV24-1 and TRBJ2-1; D may be TRBD2 (6 bases). Germline V gene sequence: CDR1 KGHDR, CDR2 SFDVKD. CDR3 length: 15 amino acids. Trimming left V 6 bases short and J 6 bases short, with 17 bases between. In DNA, the CDR3 is TGTGCCACCAGTCGGTCCGGTGGAGGGAGCAATGAGCAGTTCTTC. This encodes CATSRSGGGSNEQFF.

The chain combines TRBV4-2 with TRBJ2-2; the D is unclear. Germline V gene lookup returns CDR1 LGHNA and CDR2 YNFKEQ. The CDR3 runs 15 residues. The ends were cut back, 10 bases at V and 11 bases at J, with 26 bases in the middle. CDR3 amino acids: CANRRSRALGGELFF. CDR3 DNA sequence: TGTGCCAACAGAAGATCCCGGGCCCTAGGCGGTGAGCTGTTTTTT.

The table lists this clonotype with many counts. The chain employs TRBV12-3 or TRBV12-4 and TRBJ2-7; D is perhaps TRBD2 (5 bases). The ends were cut back, 3 bases at V and 1 base at J, with 13 bases in the middle. The CDR3 totals 15 residues. Written as DNA, the CDR3 is TGTGCCAGCAGTTTTGTGAGGGAAGGTTCCTACGAGCAGTACTTC. The encoded protein is CASSFVREGSYEQYF.

CDR3 bases: TGCAGCGTTCTAAAAGGACAGGGGGGCTATGGCTACACCTTC. Translating gives CSVLKGQGGYGYTF. The genes are TRBV29-1 and TRBJ1-2; 10 bases fit TRBD1. In germline, CDR1 is SQVTM, CDR2 ANQGSEA. CDR3 length equals 14 residues. The ends lost 5 bases at V and 4 bases at J; junction bases unmatched: 7.

In its sample, this clonotype was seen many times. The chain combines TRBV14 with TRBJ1-6; D is ambiguous. V lost 3 bases to trimming and J lost 7 bases, with 7 bases between them. The V gene's germline CDR1 is SGHDN and CDR2 FVKESK. The CDR3 is made up of 13 amino acids. The CDR3: CASSHGVNSPLHF. The CDR3, as DNA: TGTGCCAGCAGCCATGGGGTGAATTCACCCCTCCACTTT.

The sample holds many counts of this clonotype. This chain uses TRBV10-3 with TRBJ2-1, with TRBD2 matching over 7 bases. Germline CDR1 and CDR2: ENHRY and SYGVKD. The V segment lost 6 bases and the J segment 4 bases; nucleotides outside the gene matches: 9. The CDR3 has 15 residues. CDR3 loop: CAIRGGLVPYNEQFF. The CDR3 nucleotides read TGTGCCATCAGGGGTGGACTAGTCCCGTACAATGAGCAGTTCTTC.

This clonotype was detected many times. The chain employs TRBV9 and TRBJ2-2, with TRBD2 identical over 7 bases. There are 16 residues in the CDR3. CDR1 and CDR2 from the germline V gene are SGDLS and YYNGEE. Trimming removed 6 bases from V and 0 bases from J; junction bases left unmatched: 8. DNA of the CDR3: TGTGCCAGCACTAACGCCGCGGGAGCGAACACCGGGGAGCTGTTTTTT. Translating it yields CASTNAAGANTGELFF.

The chain combines TRBV20-1 with TRBJ2-7; no definite D call. The CDR3 sequence is 11 residues long. The germline V gene has CDR1 DFQATT and CDR2 SNEGSKA (reference sequence). The V end lost 0 bases, the J end lost 12 bases, and 12 bases lay between the germline ends. As DNA, the CDR3 is TGCAGTGCTAGAGATCTCACTCTTCTGTACTTC. It codes for CSARDLTLLYF.

The rearrangement links TRBV24-1 to TRBJ2-1, with 14 bases lining up with TRBD2. This CDR3 comprises 20 residues. The germline V gene encodes CDR1 KGHDR and CDR2 SFDVKD. Unmatched junction bases numbered 8, after V lost 2 bases and J lost 0 bases. CDR3 in amino acids: CATSDSSGTSGGSSYNEQFF. CDR3 bases: TGTGCCACCAGTGATTCCTCCGGGACTAGCGGGGGTAGCTCCTACAATGAGCAGTTCTTC.

This clonotype came up many times. This chain links TRBV4-2 with TRBJ2-7, with 8 positions matching TRBD2. The CDR3 runs to 16 residues. Germline V CDR1 and CDR2: LGHNA, YNFKEQ. Trimming at V came to 3 bases and at J to 3 bases, leaving 10 bases not matched to a gene. CDR3 residues: CASSHTITSGLYEQYF. CDR3 nucleotide sequence: TGTGCCAGCAGCCACACTATTACTAGCGGCCTCTACGAGCAGTACTTC.

The sample holds many counts of this clonotype. The chain couples TRBV5-1 to TRBJ2-1; 8 nucleotides match TRBD2. CDR3 length equals 16 residues. CDR1 is SGHRS, CDR2 YFSETQ, per germline. Unmatched junction bases numbered 8, after V lost 0 bases and J lost 6 bases. CDR3 amino acids: CASSLVVVAGGNEQFF. For the CDR3, the DNA is TGCGCCAGCAGCTTGGTGGTGGTCGCGGGGGGCAATGAGCAGTTCTTC. Full variable domain (rest looked up from reference TRBV5-1 and TRBJ2-1): KAGVTQTPRYLIKTRGQQVTLSCSPISGHRSVSWYQQTPGQGLQFLFEYFSETQRNKGNFPGRFSGRQFSNSRSEMNVSTLELGDSALYLCASSLVVVAGGNEQFFGPGTRLTVL.

This rearrangement joins TRBV20-1 to TRBJ2-7; 9 bases align to TRBD2. V trimming: 5 bases; J trimming: 7 bases; junction bases outside the gene matches: 15. The CDR3 sequence is 15 residues long. Germline loops: CDR1 DFQATT, CDR2 SNEGSKA (reference sequence). This chain's CDR3 is CSAWFSGSPAQEQYF. CDR3 sequence (DNA): TGCAGTGCTTGGTTTAGCGGGAGCCCGGCACAGGAGCAGTACTTC.

This chain uses TRBV18 with TRBJ2-1; TRBD2 matches at 14 bases. Germline V CDR1 and CDR2: KGHSH, LQKENI. V shed 5 bases and J 5 bases; nucleotides not matched to a gene: 8. There are 17 residues in the CDR3. CDR3 region: CASSTLGTSGSNNEQFF. The CDR3 DNA sequence: TGTGCCAGCTCAACACTTGGGACTAGCGGGAGTAACAATGAGCAGTTCTTC.

This clonotype was picked up many times. This chain joins TRBV5-8 and TRBJ1-2, with TRBD1 as a possible D gene (6 bases). CDR1 SGHTS and CDR2 YDEGEE come from the germline V gene. V lost 7 bases to trimming and J lost 7 bases, with 14 bases between them. This CDR3 is 12 amino acids long. In nucleotides, the CDR3 is TGTGCCAGCTTGGCCAGGGGCGGTGGCTACACCTTC. It yields the protein CASLARGGGYTF.